The present T cell receptor (beta chain) was sequenced within a study of cytomegalovirus exposure and HLA in healthy donors. Per germline, CDR1 SGHAT and CDR2 FQNNGV. The length of the CDR3 is 16 residues. The J segment lost 2 bases and the V segment lost 3 bases, leaving 6 bases of the junction unmatched. PCR employed 60 Vbeta and 13 Jbeta primers. Sequencing was performed with immunoSEQ multiplex PCR; in TCRdb, only in-frame clones are kept and a portion is missing. The sample holds around 110,000 clones; roughly 82% are singletons and the top ten take roughly 6%. This clone appeared once. The chain couples TRBV11-2 to TRBJ2-3; 9 bases are a match to TRBD2. The clonotype originates from a woman in her fifties or sixties in good health and CMV-seropositive. Sequencing input: PBMCs. The CDR3 spells CASSLGGGADTDTQYF. CDR3 sequence (DNA): TGTGCCAGCAGCTTGGGCGGGGGGGCAGACACAGATACGCAGTATTTT.